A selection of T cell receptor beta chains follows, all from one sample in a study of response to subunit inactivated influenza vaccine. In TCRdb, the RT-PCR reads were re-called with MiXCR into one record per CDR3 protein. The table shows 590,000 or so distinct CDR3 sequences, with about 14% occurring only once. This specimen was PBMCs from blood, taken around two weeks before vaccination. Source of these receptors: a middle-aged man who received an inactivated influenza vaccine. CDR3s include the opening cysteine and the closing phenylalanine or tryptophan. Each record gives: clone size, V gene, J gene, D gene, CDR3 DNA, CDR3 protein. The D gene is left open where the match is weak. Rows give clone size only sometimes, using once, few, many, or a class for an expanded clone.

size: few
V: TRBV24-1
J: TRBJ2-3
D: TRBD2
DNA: TGTGCCACCAGTCTAGCGGGATTCACAGATACGCAGTATTTT
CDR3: CATSLAGFTDTQYF

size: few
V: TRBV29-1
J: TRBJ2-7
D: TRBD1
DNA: TGCAGCGTTCGCCGGACAGGGGGCTACGAGCAGTACTTC
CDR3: CSVRRTGGYEQYF

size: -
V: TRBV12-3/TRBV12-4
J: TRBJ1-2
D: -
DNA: TGTGCCAGCAGTCCGGGACCGGTTGGCTACACCTTC
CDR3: CASSPGPVGYTF

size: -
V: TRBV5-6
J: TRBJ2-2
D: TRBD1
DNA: TGTGCCAGCAGCTTTGGGACAGGGGTGAACACCGGGGAGCTGTTTTTT
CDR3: CASSFGTGVNTGELFF

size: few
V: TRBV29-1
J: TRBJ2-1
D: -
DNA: TGCAGCGCCGTGACCAGGACTTACAATGAGCAGTTCTTC
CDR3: CSAVTRTYNEQFF

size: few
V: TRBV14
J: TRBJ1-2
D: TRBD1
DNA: TGTGCCAGCAGCATGACAGGGGGTAGCGACTATGGCTACACCTTC
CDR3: CASSMTGGSDYGYTF

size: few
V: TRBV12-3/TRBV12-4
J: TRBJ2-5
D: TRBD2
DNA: TGTGCCAGCAGTACCCGGACTAGCGGGGGGGCTTTTTATGACCAAGAGACCCAGTACTTC
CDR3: CASSTRTSGGAFYDQETQYF

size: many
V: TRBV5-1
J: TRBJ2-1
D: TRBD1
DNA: TGCGCCAGCAGCTCATTGCCGGGACAGGGGGGCCCCTACAATGAGCAGTTCTTC
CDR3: CASSSLPGQGGPYNEQFF

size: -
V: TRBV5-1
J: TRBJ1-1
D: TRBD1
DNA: TGCGCCAGCAGCTTGGAGGTGACAGGGGGGACTGAAGCTTTCTTT
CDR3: CASSLEVTGGTEAFF

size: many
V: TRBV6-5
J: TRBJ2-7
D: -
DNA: TGTGCCAGCAGTTACTCGGGGGGTCCCCGTACCTACGAGCAGTACTTC
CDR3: CASSYSGGPRTYEQYF

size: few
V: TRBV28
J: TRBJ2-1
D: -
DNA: TGTGCCAGCAGTTTGACCGGGACATTGATTGAGCAGTTCTTC
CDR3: CASSLTGTLIEQFF

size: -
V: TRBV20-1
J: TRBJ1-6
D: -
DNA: TGCAGTGCTAGGTCCACGTCTAATTCACCCCTCCACTTT
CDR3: CSARSTSNSPLHF

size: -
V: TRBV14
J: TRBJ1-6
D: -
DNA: TGTGCCAGCAGCTGGACCGAAAATTCACCCCTCCACTTT
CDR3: CASSWTENSPLHF

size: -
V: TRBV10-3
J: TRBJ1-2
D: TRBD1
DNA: TGTGCCATCAGGACAGGGGGGAACTATGGCTACACCTTC
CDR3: CAIRTGGNYGYTF

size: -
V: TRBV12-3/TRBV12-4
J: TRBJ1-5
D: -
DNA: TGTGCCAGCACAAAGAGGGGCAATCAGCCCCAGCATTTT
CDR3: CASTKRGNQPQHF

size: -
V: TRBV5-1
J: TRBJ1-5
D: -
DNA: TGCGCCAGCAGCCTCGCCTTCCTCAATCGGGGGCATCAGCCCCAGCATTTT
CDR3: CASSLAFLNRGHQPQHF

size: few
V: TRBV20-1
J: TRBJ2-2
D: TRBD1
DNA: TGCAGTGCTAGACCTCAGGGGGAGAAGATCGGGGAGCTGTTTTTT
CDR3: CSARPQGEKIGELFF

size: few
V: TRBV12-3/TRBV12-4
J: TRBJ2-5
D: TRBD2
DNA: TGTGCCAGCAGCCTTACCGGGACTAGCGGGGAAATGACCCAGTACTTC
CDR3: CASSLTGTSGEMTQYF

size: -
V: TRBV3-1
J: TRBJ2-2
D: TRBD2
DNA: TGTGCCAGCAGCCATCGCAAACTAGCGGGGATAAGCACCGGGGAGCTGTTTTTT
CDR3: CASSHRKLAGISTGELFF

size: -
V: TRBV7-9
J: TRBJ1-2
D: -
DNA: TGTGCCAGTCGCGCGCCCCTTAGGACAACGGGAGACTATGGCTACACCTTC
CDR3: CASRAPLRTTGDYGYTF

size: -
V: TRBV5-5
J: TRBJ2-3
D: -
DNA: TGTGCCAGCAGCTTGGCCCGGCAGGGGCATACGCAGTATTTT
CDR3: CASSLARQGHTQYF

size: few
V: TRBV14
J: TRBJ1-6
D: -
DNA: TGTGCCAGCAGCCAAACAGCGGGATCACCCCTCCACTTT
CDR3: CASSQTAGSPLHF

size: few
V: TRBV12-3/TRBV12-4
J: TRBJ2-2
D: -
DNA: TGTGCCAGCAGTTCGGAGGCGAGGGGCCTGAACACCGGGGAGCTGTTTTTT
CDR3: CASSSEARGLNTGELFF

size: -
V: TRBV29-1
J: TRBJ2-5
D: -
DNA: TGCAGCGTTGAAGATCCCGAGTTTGGGTACCAAGAGACCCAGTACTTC
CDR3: CSVEDPEFGYQETQYF

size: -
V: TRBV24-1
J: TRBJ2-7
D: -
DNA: TGTGCCACCAGTGATCACGACGAGCAGTACTTC
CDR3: CATSDHDEQYF

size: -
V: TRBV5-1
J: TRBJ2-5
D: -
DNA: TGCGCCAGCCTGAATCGGGGAGAGGAGACCCAGTACTTC
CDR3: CASLNRGEETQYF

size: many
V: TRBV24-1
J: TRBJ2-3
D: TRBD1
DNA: TGTGCCACCAGTGACAAACGGGACAGGAACACAGATACGCAGTATTTT
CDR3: CATSDKRDRNTDTQYF

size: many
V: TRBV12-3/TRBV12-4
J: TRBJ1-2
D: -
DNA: TGTGCCAGCAGTTTCCGAAACTATGGCTACACCTTC
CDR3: CASSFRNYGYTF

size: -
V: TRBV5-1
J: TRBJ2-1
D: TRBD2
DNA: TGCGCCAGCAGGCAGGCAGCGGGAAGCTCCTACAATGAGCAGTTCTTC
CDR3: CASRQAAGSSYNEQFF

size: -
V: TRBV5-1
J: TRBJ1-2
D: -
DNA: TGCGCCAGCAGCTTGGAAAGGGCCTATGGCTACACCTTC
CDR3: CASSLERAYGYTF

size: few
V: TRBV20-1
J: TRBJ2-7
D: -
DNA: TGCAGTGCTCCGCTGACAGGCCGCTACGAGCAGTACTTC
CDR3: CSAPLTGRYEQYF

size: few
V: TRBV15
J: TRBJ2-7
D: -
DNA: TGTGCCACCAGCAGAGATCAGGGGCGGAGTGAGCAGTACTTC
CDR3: CATSRDQGRSEQYF

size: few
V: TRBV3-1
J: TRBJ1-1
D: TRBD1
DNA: TGTGCCAGCAGCCAGCTGACAGGGTGGACTGAAGCTTTCTTT
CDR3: CASSQLTGWTEAFF

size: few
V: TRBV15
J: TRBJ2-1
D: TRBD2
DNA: TGTGCCACCAGCGGAGTGAGTCGGGGGGGCGGTGAGCAGTTCTTC
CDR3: CATSGVSRGGGEQFF

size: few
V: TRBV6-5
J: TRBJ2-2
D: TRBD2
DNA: TGTGCCAGCAGTTACTCGGGCGGGGGGCGAACCGGGGAGCTGTTTTTT
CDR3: CASSYSGGGRTGELFF

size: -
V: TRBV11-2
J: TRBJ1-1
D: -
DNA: TGTGCCAGCAGCTCACTACACGGAAATCGGACTGAAGCTTTCTTT
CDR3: CASSSLHGNRTEAFF

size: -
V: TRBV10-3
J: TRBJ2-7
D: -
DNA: TGTGCCATCAGTACTAAGACAGGCTACGAGCAGTACTTC
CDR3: CAISTKTGYEQYF

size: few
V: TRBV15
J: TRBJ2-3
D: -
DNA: TGTGCCACCAGCAGAGATCCTAGCACATCAGATACGCAGTATTTT
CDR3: CATSRDPSTSDTQYF

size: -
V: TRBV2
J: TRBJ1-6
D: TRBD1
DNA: TGTGCCAGCAGCTCCTGGGACAGCCGACATAATTCACCCCTCCACTTT
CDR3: CASSSWDSRHNSPLHF

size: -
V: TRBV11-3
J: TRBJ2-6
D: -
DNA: TGTGCCAGCAGCTTAGGAGGGACACTCGGAGCCAACGTCCTGACTTTC
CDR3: CASSLGGTLGANVLTF